This T cell receptor beta chain was identified in a study of neurological immune-mediated disorders. The time point is: longitudinal time-point 2. The table lists this clonotype with many counts. Its antigen is as yet unknown. Findings of the study overall: Private repertoires in all groups were suggested by the absence of shared CDR3 amino acid sequences among expanded clones across subjects.

The team produced cDNA through 5'RACE using 10-nucleotide random UMIs. Via MiXCR, TCRdb re-called the 5' RACE reads, giving one row per CDR3 protein. The sample lists approximately 31,000 distinct CDR3 sequences, 10% to 15% occurring once. Trimming cost V 0 bases and J 5 bases, with 14 bases left between them. The germline V gene has CDR1 SGHRS and CDR2 YFSETQ. The CDR3 has 15 amino acids. This TCR was sampled from a woman aged 40-49 years in good health. Material: PBMCs. V is TRBV5-1 and J is TRBJ2-5; D may be TRBD1 (5 bases). CDR3 loop: CASSLEGSARETQYF. CDR3 nucleotide sequence: TGCGCCAGCAGCTTGGAGGGGTCCGCGCGGGAGACCCAGTACTTC.